This T cell receptor (beta chain) was recovered during a study of cytomegalovirus exposure and HLA in healthy donors. V lost 0 bases and J lost 4; bases outside the gene matches: 14. The germline V gene has CDR1 SGHNT and CDR2 YENEEA. The CDR3 consists of 19 residues. Only a few counts were recorded for this clone. Primers for the PCR totalled 60 Vbeta and 13 Jbeta. Original processing methods: Per a later analysis, the number of unique TCR beta chains was approximately 73 million, of which 9 million to 14 million were shared. TCRdb keeps only in-frame clones here, not all; method: immunoSEQ multiplex PCR. V, J and clone size are those of that table, while D and trimming were read from the DNA. Of some 170,000 clones listed, 77% are singletons.

The sequenced sample was PBMCs. The rearrangement uses TRBV11-3 and TRBJ2-1, with 8 bases fitting TRBD2. The receptor's source is a woman in her 30s in good health and CMV-seronegative. The CDR3 loop reads CASSLDQRRGAGVYNEQFF. As DNA, the CDR3 is TGTGCCAGCAGCTTAGATCAAAGGCGGGGAGCGGGGGTTTACAATGAGCAGTTCTTC.